This TCR beta chain was documented in a study of technical replicates of blood from a handful of donors. Assay: immunoSEQ multiplex PCR; the TCRdb copy retains only in-frame clones and omits some. This table holds 95,000 or so clones, approximately 96% found once. The CDR3 is made up of 15 amino acids. The germline gives CDR1 KGHSH, CDR2 LQKENI. V was trimmed by 6 bases and J by 1 base, leaving 15 bases between them. The sample was T cells isolated from PBMCs. This receptor was identified in a human donor in good health. This chain joins TRBV18 and TRBJ2-5; possible D gene TRBD2, 6 bases. Here the CDR3 reads CASSVVGRGQETQYF. The CDR3 DNA is TGTGCCAGCTCCGTAGTAGGGCGGGGCCAAGAGACCCAGTACTTC.